This T cell receptor (beta chain) was obtained from a study of T-cell reconstitution after alpha-beta-depleted transplantation in children. Trimming removed 4 bases from V and 0 bases from J, with 12 bases in between. Germline V lookup: CDR1 GTSNPN, CDR2 SVGIG (reference sequence). The CDR3 extends over 14 amino acids. A TCRbeta library incorporating unique molecular identifiers was prepared. One entry per CDR3 protein, called by TCRdb with MiXCR from the PCR reads. The sample includes 500,000 to 600,000 distinct CDR3 sequences, over 25% seen only once; the top ten take approximately 39%. V is TRBV30 and J is TRBJ1-1; D not resolved. Source: PBMCs, taken before TCRalphabeta/CD19-depleted stem cell transplant. This receptor was identified in a boy younger than two with Wiskott-Aldrich syndrome, due to receive a stem cell transplant. This CDR3 reads CAWTTKLVNTEAFF. The CDR3 DNA sequence: TGTGCCTGGACAACAAAGCTGGTGAACACTGAAGCTTTCTTT. Full variable domain (missing parts from reference TRBV30 and TRBJ1-1): SQTIHQWPATLVQPVGSPLSLECTVEGTSNPNLYWYRQAAGRGLQLLFYSVGIGQISSEVPQNLSASRPQDRQFILSSKKLLLSDSGFYLCAWTTKLVNTEAFFGQGTRLTVV.